This T cell receptor (beta chain) comes out of a study of T cells in Graves' hyperthyroidism and ophthalmopathy. Overall study results and limits: Ophthalmopathy was model-predicted a median around 6.7 months pre-onset. Through a model of 13 V-J features, ophthalmopathy was separated from stable hyperthyroidism.

Trimming took 0 bases from V and 6 from J, leaving 9 bases between them. CDR1 is SGHNT and CDR2 is YYREEE in the germline V gene (reference sequence). The CDR3 is made up of 13 amino acids. This clonotype appeared many times. Its antigen is unknown. Criteria for exclusion of patients were uncontrolled infection, other autoimmune disease, pregnancy or lactation. Fresh 10 ml peripheral blood yielded PBMCs. TCR beta CDR3 region amplification was performed from RNA transcripts. Researchers ran a first-round RT-PCR on the TCR CDR3 using the HTBI primer set. TCRdb re-derived calls from the multiplex PCR reads in MiXCR, one entry per CDR3 protein. The profile shows about 600,000 distinct CDR3 sequences, around 15% of them singletons.

This chain joins TRBV5-4 and TRBJ1-2; D might be TRBD1 (5 bases). The clonotype originates from a woman aged 40 to 49 with Graves' ophthalmopathy. Sequenced input: blood. CDR3 in DNA: TGTGCCAGCAGCTTGGAAGGGGAGCATGGCTACACCTTC. Translating it yields CASSLEGEHGYTF. Together with reference TRBV5-4 and TRBJ1-2, the CDR3 gives the full variable domain: ETGVTQSPTHLIKTRGQQVTLRCSSQSGHNTVSWYQQALGQGPQFIFQYYREEENGRGNFPPRFSGLQFPNYSSELNVNALELDDSALYLCASSLEGEHGYTFGSGTRLTVV.